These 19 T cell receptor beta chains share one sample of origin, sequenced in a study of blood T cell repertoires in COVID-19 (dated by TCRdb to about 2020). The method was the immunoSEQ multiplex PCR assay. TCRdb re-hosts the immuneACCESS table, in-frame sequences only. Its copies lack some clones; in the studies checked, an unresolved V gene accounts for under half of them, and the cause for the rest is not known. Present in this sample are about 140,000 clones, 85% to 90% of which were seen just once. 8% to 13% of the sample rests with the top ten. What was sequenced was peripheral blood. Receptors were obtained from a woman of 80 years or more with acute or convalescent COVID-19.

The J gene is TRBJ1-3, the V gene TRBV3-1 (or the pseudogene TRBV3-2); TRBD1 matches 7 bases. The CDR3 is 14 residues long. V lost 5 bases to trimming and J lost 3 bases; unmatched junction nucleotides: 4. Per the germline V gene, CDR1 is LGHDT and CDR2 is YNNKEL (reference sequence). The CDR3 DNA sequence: TGTGCCAGCAGCTTTGGGACAGTTGGAAACACCATATATTTT. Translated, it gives CASSFGTVGNTIYF.

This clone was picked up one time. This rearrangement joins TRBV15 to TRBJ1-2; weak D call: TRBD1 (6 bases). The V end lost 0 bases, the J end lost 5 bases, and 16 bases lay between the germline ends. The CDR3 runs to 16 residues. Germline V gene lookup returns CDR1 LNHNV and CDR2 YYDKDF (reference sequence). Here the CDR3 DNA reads TGTGCCACCAGCAGAGATTATAACAGGGAGCGGTATGGCTACACCTTC. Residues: CATSRDYNRERYGYTF.

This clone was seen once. CDR3 loop: CASSLAASTDGYTF. Written as DNA, the CDR3 is TGTGCCAGCAGCTTAGCAGCGAGCACCGATGGCTACACCTTC. This sequence joins TRBV7-9 and TRBJ1-2; D gene unclear. The CDR3 covers 14 residues. V gave up 0 bases and J gave up 6 bases, with 11 bases separating them. Germline V gene data show CDR1 as SEHNR and CDR2 as FQNEAQ (reference sequence).

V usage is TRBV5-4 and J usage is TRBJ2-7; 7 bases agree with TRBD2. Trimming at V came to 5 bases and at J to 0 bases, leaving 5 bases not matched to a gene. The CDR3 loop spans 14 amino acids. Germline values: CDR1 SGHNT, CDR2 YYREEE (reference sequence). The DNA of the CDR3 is TGTGCCAGCAGTTCCGGGACTAACTCCTACGAGCAGTACTTC. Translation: CASSSGTNSYEQYF.

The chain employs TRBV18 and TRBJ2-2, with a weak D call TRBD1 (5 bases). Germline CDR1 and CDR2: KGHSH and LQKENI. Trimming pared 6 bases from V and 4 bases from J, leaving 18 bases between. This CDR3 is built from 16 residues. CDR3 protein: CASSMTAWASTGELFF. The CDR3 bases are TGTGCCAGCTCCATGACAGCCTGGGCGAGCACCGGGGAGCTGTTTTTT.

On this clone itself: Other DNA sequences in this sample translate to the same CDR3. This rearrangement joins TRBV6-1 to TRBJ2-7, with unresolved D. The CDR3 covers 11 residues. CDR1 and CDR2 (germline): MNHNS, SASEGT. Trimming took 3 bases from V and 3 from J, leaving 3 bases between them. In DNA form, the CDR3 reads TGTGCCAGCAGTGACAGCTACGAGCAGTACTTC. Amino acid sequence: CASSDSYEQYF.

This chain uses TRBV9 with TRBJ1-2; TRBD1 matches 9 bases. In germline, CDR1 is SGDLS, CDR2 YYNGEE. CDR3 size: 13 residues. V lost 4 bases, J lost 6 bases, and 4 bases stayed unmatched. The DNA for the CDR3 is TGTGCCAGCAGCACCAGGACAGGGGATGGCTACACCTTC. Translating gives CASSTRTGDGYTF.

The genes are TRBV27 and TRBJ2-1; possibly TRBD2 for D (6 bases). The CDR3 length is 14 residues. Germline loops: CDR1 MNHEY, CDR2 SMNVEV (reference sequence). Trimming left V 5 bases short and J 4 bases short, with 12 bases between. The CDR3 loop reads CASSPRTNYNEQFF. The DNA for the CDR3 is TGTGCCAGCAGTCCCCGGACTAATTACAATGAGCAGTTCTTC.

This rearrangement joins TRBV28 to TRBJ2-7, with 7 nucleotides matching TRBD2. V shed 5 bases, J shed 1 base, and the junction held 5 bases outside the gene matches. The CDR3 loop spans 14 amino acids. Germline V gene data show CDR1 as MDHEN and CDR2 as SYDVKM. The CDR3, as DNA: TGTGCCAGCAGTCATCCTAGCGGATCCTACGAGCAGTACTTC. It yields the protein CASSHPSGSYEQYF.

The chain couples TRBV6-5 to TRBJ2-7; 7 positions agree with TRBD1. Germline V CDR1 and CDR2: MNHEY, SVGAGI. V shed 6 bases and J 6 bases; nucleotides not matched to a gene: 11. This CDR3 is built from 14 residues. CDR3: CASRAPKGAGEQYF. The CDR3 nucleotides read TGTGCCAGCAGAGCCCCCAAGGGGGCGGGCGAGCAGTACTTC.

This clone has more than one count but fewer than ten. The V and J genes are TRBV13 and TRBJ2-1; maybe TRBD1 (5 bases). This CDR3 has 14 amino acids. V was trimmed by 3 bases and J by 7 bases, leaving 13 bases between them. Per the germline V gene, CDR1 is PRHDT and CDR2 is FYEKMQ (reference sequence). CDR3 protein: CASSFVGRSNEQFF. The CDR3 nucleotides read TGTGCCAGCAGCTTCGTGGGGCGCTCGAATGAGCAGTTCTTC.

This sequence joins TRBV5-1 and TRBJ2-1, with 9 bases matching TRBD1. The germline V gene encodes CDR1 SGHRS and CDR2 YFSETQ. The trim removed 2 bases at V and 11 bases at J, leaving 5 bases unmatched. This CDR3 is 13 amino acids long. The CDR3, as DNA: TGCGCCAGCAGCTTCGAGGGACAGGGCCAGCAGTTCTTC. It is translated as CASSFEGQGQQFF. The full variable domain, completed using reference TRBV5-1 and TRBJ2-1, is KAGVTQTPRYLIKTRGQQVTLSCSPISGHRSVSWYQQTPGQGLQFLFEYFSETQRNKGNFPGRFSGRQFSNSRSEMNVSTLELGDSALYLCASSFEGQGQQFFGPGTRLTVL.

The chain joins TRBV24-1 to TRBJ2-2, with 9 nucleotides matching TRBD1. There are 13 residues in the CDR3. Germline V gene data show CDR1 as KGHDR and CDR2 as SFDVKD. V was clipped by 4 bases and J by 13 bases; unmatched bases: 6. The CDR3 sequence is CATSDPGQGLLFF. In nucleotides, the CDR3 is TGTGCCACCAGTGACCCGGGACAGGGCCTGCTGTTTTTT.

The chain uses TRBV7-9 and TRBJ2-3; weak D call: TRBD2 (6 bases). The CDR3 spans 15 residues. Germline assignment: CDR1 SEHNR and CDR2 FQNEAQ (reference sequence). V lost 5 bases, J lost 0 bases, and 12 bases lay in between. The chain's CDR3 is CASSRLEPSTDTQYF. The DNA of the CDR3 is TGTGCCAGCAGCCGACTAGAACCTAGCACAGATACGCAGTATTTT. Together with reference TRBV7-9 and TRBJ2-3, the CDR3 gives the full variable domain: DTGVSQNPRHKITKRGQNVTFRCDPISEHNRLYWYRQTLGQGPEFLTYFQNEAQLEKSRLLSDRFSAERPKGSFSTLEIQRTEQGDSAMYLCASSRLEPSTDTQYFGPGTRLTVL.

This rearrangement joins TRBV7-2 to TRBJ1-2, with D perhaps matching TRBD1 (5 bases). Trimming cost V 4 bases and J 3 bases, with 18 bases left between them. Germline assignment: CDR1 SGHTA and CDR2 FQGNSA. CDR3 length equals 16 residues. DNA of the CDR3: TGTGCCAGCAGCTACGCTGGGGCAGTGAACTACTATGGCTACACCTTC. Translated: CASSYAGAVNYYGYTF.

CDR3 sequence reads: CASGTTDKNEQFF. The CDR3 DNA is TGTGCCAGCGGTACGACAGATAAGAATGAGCAGTTCTTC. V usage is TRBV6-6 and J usage is TRBJ2-1; D is possibly TRBD1 (5 bases). Germline CDR1 reads MNHNY; CDR2 reads SVGAGI (reference sequence). This CDR3 is 13 amino acids long. V was pared by 8 bases and J by 7 bases, with 15 bases between.

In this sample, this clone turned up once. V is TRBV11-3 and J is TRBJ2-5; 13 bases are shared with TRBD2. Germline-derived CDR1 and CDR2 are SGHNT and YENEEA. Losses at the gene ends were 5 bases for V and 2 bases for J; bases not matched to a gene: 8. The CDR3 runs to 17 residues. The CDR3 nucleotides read TGTGCCAGCAGCCCCGGGACTAGCGGGACGTATCAAGAGACCCAGTACTTC. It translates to CASSPGTSGTYQETQYF.

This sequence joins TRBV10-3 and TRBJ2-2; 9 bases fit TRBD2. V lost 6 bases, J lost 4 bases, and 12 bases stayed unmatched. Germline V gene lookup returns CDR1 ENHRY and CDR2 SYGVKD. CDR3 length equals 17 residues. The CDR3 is CAIRAGRASGVTGELFF. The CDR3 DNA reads TGTGCCATCAGGGCGGGGAGAGCTAGCGGGGTCACCGGGGAGCTGTTTTTT.

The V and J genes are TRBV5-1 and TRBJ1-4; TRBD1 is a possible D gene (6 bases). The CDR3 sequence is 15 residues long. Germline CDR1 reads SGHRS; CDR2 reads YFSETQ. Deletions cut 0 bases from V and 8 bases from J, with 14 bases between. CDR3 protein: CASSLEGRGVEKLFF. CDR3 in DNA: TGCGCCAGCAGCTTGGAGGGCAGGGGAGTCGAAAAACTGTTTTTT.